Only a few counts were recorded for the clone carrying this TCR beta chain. Its antigen is unidentified. This sample was included in a study of T cell repertoires in cytomegalovirus infection. One entry per CDR3 protein results from TCRdb running MiXCR on the reads. Here the sample spans 250,000 to 300,000 distinct CDR3 sequences, roughly 26% being singletons. General observations from the study: Ex vivo, HLA-C-restricted CMV-specific TCR beta clonotypes prevailed over the rest of the response. Based on cumulative public TCR beta family frequency, carriers of CMV plus the relevant HLA were identified.

Sample: PBMCs. This receptor was taken from a human donor in good health (CMV status not recorded). Some clones in this sample may be carry-over from other donors' samples.

The CDR3 nucleotides are TGCGCCAGCAGTGAGTCGTTAGCGGGGTACGAGCAGTACTTC. Translating it yields CASSESLAGYEQYF. V is TRBV10-1 and J is TRBJ2-7; 8 bases are shared with TRBD2. This CDR3 is built from 14 residues. Unmatched junction bases numbered 2, after V lost 0 bases and J lost 4 bases. Germline V gives CDR1 WNHNN, CDR2 SYGVQD (reference sequence).